These 31 T cell receptor beta chains share one sample of origin, sequenced in a study of blood T cell repertoires in COVID-19. The method was immunoSEQ multiplex PCR; TCRdb's version includes in-frame clones alone and lacks a portion of them. The repertoire holds approximately 170,000 clones, with around 87% as singletons. Source material: peripheral blood. These receptors were collected from a young man with active or convalescent COVID-19.

The rearrangement uses TRBV4-1 and TRBJ1-2, with TRBD1 matching 8 bases. The CDR3 runs to 13 residues. Trimming took 7 bases from V and 4 from J; bases not matched to a gene: 5. Germline V gene sequence: CDR1 MGHRA, CDR2 YSYEKL. CDR3 loop: CASIRTGIYGYTF. The CDR3 coding sequence is TGCGCCAGCATCAGGACAGGGATCTATGGCTACACCTTC.

The chain combines TRBV2 with TRBJ1-5; D gene ambiguous. The V and J ends lost 7 bases and 4 bases respectively, with 11 bases between them. CDR1 is SNHLY, CDR2 FYNNEI, per germline. The CDR3 has 13 amino acids. CDR3 DNA sequence: TGTGCCAGCAATGACCGAGAAAATCAGCCCCAGCATTTT. It codes for CASNDRENQPQHF.

The chain recombines TRBV11-3 with TRBJ2-2; TRBD2 aligns across 7 bases. The CDR3 has 17 residues. V shed 1 base, J shed 4 bases, and the junction held 9 bases outside the gene matches. Germline-derived CDR1 and CDR2 are SGHNT and YENEEA. CDR3 region: CASSLAAGVGTTGELFF. DNA of the CDR3: TGTGCCAGCAGCTTAGCTGCGGGGGTAGGAACCACCGGGGAGCTGTTTTTT.

V is TRBV2 and J is TRBJ2-1, with 10 nucleotides matching TRBD1. The CDR3 loop spans 16 amino acids. Germline trimming cut 3 bases from V and 5 bases from J; bases unmatched to any gene: 7. Germline values: CDR1 SNHLY, CDR2 FYNNEI. CDR3 residues: CASSDDRGLGDNEQFF. CDR3 in DNA: TGTGCCAGCAGTGACGACAGGGGGCTAGGGGACAATGAGCAGTTCTTC.

The chain employs TRBV10-3 and TRBJ2-1; 8 bases map to TRBD1. Trimming removed 5 bases from V and 2 bases from J; junction bases left unmatched: 8. CDR3 size: 16 residues. Germline CDR1 ENHRY, CDR2 SYGVKD. CDR3 coding DNA: TGTGCCATCAGTTACTCCAGGGGGCCTCCCTACAATGAGCAGTTCTTC. Protein sequence: CAISYSRGPPYNEQFF.

The gene calls are TRBV7-2 and TRBJ2-5, with 10 bases aligning to TRBD2. The V segment lost 5 bases and the J segment 5 bases; nucleotides outside the gene matches: 8. Germline loops: CDR1 SGHTA, CDR2 FQGNSA. The CDR3 spans 15 residues. The CDR3 bases are TGTGCCAGCAGCCCTTGGACTAGCGGAGGGGAGACCCAGTACTTC. Amino acid sequence: CASSPWTSGGETQYF.

J is TRBJ2-7 and V is TRBV28; 7 bases are a match to TRBD2. Germline-derived CDR1 and CDR2 are MDHEN and SYDVKM. There are 13 residues in the CDR3. J gave up 4 bases and V 3 bases, and 3 bases lay outside the gene matches. CDR3 region: CASSLASGYEQYV. In nucleotides, the CDR3 is TGTGCCAGCAGTTTGGCTAGCGGATACGAGCAGTACGTC.

The chain carries TRBV24-1 and TRBJ2-3, with 7 positions matching TRBD1. The CDR3 has 16 residues. V was clipped by 4 bases and J by 5 bases; unmatched bases: 11. Germline assignment: CDR1 KGHDR and CDR2 SFDVKD. Here the CDR3 reads CATSDNRQGILDTQYF. DNA for the CDR3: TGTGCCACCAGTGACAACAGACAGGGAATCCTAGATACGCAGTATTTT.

The chain employs TRBV2 and TRBJ1-2; 7 positions agree with TRBD1. The junction had 6 bases not matched to a gene; V was cut back by 10 bases and J by 4 bases. This CDR3 region has 12 residues. Germline values: CDR1 SNHLY, CDR2 FYNNEI. DNA for the CDR3: TGTGCCAAAGGACGGGACAGCTATGGCTACACCTTC. Translation gives CAKGRDSYGYTF.

The CDR3 reads CASSGAGLREKLFF. The CDR3 DNA reads TGTGCCAGCAGTGGGGCCGGGTTGCGTGAAAAACTGTTTTTT. This chain links TRBV27 with TRBJ1-4; D may be TRBD1 (5 bases). Trimming took off 5 bases at V and 7 bases at J, with 14 bases between the two ends. The CDR3 covers 14 residues. Germline V lookup: CDR1 MNHEY, CDR2 SMNVEV (reference sequence).

V usage is TRBV9 and J usage is TRBJ2-1; TRBD2 aligns across 10 bases. J gave up 10 bases and V 5 bases, and 6 bases lay outside the gene matches. The CDR3 spans 13 residues. In germline, CDR1 is SGDLS, CDR2 YYNGEE. CDR3: CASRGSGRTEQFF. As DNA, the CDR3 is TGTGCCAGCAGGGGTAGCGGGAGGACGGAGCAGTTCTTC.

This rearrangement joins TRBV21-1 to TRBJ1-6; whether TRBD1, the table's D call, matches the DNA was not checked. TRBV21-1 is shown as a pseudogene. The CDR3 covers 14 residues. The CDR3: CAKTGEDYNSPLHF. CDR3 DNA sequence: TGTGCCAAAACAGGGGAAGACTATAATTCACCCCTCCACTTT.

The chain employs TRBV4-2 and TRBJ2-3; D gene uncertain. Germline CDR1 LGHNA, CDR2 YNFKEQ. The CDR3 has 16 amino acids. V shed 1 base and J shed 2 bases, with 13 bases lying between them. This CDR3 reads CASSQVDTEITDTQYF. CDR3 nucleotides: TGTGCCAGCAGCCAAGTTGATACAGAAATCACAGATACGCAGTATTTT.

The chain is built from TRBV9 and TRBJ2-1; possible D gene TRBD2, 6 bases. The CDR3 is 15 amino acids. The germline V gene encodes CDR1 SGDLS and CDR2 YYNGEE. The ends were cut back, 0 bases at V and 4 bases at J, with 11 bases in the middle. In DNA, the CDR3 is TGTGCCAGCAGCGTAGGTGGACTACCTTACAATGAGCAGTTCTTC. It specifies CASSVGGLPYNEQFF.

This clone was detected a few times. This rearrangement joins TRBV19 to TRBJ1-3; D gene unclear. This CDR3 is 13 amino acids long. Looked up from germline, CDR1 is LNHDA and CDR2 is SQIVND (reference sequence). V was trimmed by 4 bases and J by 3 bases, leaving 7 bases between them. The CDR3 loop reads CASSRRSGNTIYF. The CDR3 DNA sequence: TGTGCCAGTAGTAGGAGGAGTGGAAACACCATATATTTT.

This chain links TRBV5-6 with TRBJ1-6; no clear D. Per germline, CDR1 SGHDT and CDR2 YYEEEE. V shed 4 bases and J shed 5 bases, with 10 bases lying between them. The CDR3 is 14 residues long. The CDR3 coding sequence is TGTGCCAGCAGCGTAACTGGTAATAATTCACCCCTCCACTTT. As protein: CASSVTGNNSPLHF.

J is TRBJ2-3 and V is TRBV7-2; the D gene is possibly TRBD2 (6 bases). V lost 2 bases and J 0 bases, leaving 6 bases between the germline ends. Germline CDR1 and CDR2: SGHTA and FQGNSA. The CDR3 covers 14 residues. The CDR3 DNA reads as TGTGCCAGCAGCTTAAGCGGGAGCACAGATACGCAGTATTTT. Translated, it gives CASSLSGSTDTQYF.

In its sample, this clone was seen a few times. This rearrangement joins TRBV6-1 to TRBJ2-1; 9 bases map to TRBD2. The junction had 10 bases not matched to a gene; V was cut back by 1 base and J by 0 bases. Germline V gene sequence: CDR1 MNHNS, CDR2 SASEGT. This CDR3 has 19 amino acids. In DNA form, the CDR3 reads TGTGCCAGCAGTGAAGTAGAAGCGGGAGGCCCCTACTCCTACAATGAGCAGTTCTTC. This translates into CASSEVEAGGPYSYNEQFF.

The rearrangement uses TRBV19 and TRBJ2-7, with TRBD1 identical over 8 bases. Germline CDR1 LNHDA, CDR2 SQIVND (reference sequence). The CDR3 has 14 residues. With V trimmed by 5 bases and J by 4 bases, 7 bases remained unmatched. For the CDR3, the DNA is TGTGCCAGTAGTTATCCAGGGGGCTATTACGAGCAGTACTTC. It yields the protein CASSYPGGYYEQYF.

J is TRBJ2-5 and V is TRBV12-5; maybe TRBD1 (5 bases). The germline V and J ends were trimmed by 4 bases and 1 base, with 10 bases remaining between them. Per the germline V gene, CDR1 is LGHNT and CDR2 is FRNRAP. The CDR3 sequence is 14 residues long. The CDR3 bases are TGTGCTAGTGGTTCAAGAACAGGCCAAGAGACCCAGTACTTC. Its translation is CASGSRTGQETQYF.

This chain joins TRBV7-2 and TRBJ2-2; possibly TRBD1 for D (6 bases). From germline, CDR1 is SGHTA and CDR2 FQGNSA. Trimming took 5 bases from V and 2 from J, leaving 15 bases between them. The CDR3 runs to 16 residues. CDR3 in DNA: TGTGCCAGCAGCCCTCAAGCCAGGGGAAACACCGGGGAGCTGTTTTTT. Translated, it gives CASSPQARGNTGELFF.

This clone has a handful of counts. The V gene is TRBV2, the J gene TRBJ2-5, with D perhaps TRBD2 (5 bases). Trimming shortened V by 5 bases and J by 1 base, and 11 bases separated the two germline ends. The CDR3 consists of 14 residues. Germline V gives CDR1 SNHLY, CDR2 FYNNEI. The CDR3 sequence: CASSRGSAQETQYF. DNA for the CDR3: TGTGCCAGCAGTCGGGGTAGCGCCCAAGAGACCCAGTACTTC.

The V gene is TRBV11-3, the J gene TRBJ2-7; D unclear. The CDR3 runs 14 residues. Germline V gives CDR1 SGHNT, CDR2 YENEEA. V was shortened by 3 bases and J by 1 base, with 10 bases between the two germline ends. The CDR3 protein is CASSFQTPSYEQYF. As DNA, the CDR3 is TGTGCCAGCAGCTTTCAGACTCCTTCCTACGAGCAGTACTTC.

This CDR3 is CASSLRIRNTGELFF. The CDR3 nucleotides are TGTGCCAGCAGTTTGCGTATAAGGAACACCGGGGAGCTGTTTTTT. This chain connects TRBV6-5 to TRBJ2-2; D call uncertain. V gave up 4 bases and J gave up 1 base, with 10 bases separating them. This CDR3 is built from 15 residues. Germline V CDR1 and CDR2: MNHEY, SVGAGI.

This clone appeared a single time. This sequence joins TRBV27 and TRBJ1-2; D possibly corresponds to TRBD1 (6 bases). The CDR3 contains 15 residues. Looked up from germline, CDR1 is MNHEY and CDR2 is SMNVEV (reference sequence). V lost 2 bases to trimming and J lost 7 bases, with 17 bases between them. CDR3 sequence reads: CASSLRQGLVSGYTF. CDR3 coding DNA: TGTGCCAGCAGTTTACGGCAGGGGTTGGTTAGTGGCTACACCTTC.

The gene calls are TRBV30 and TRBJ1-5; TRBD1 aligns across 9 bases. J gave up 5 bases and V 4 bases, and 9 bases lay outside the gene matches. The CDR3 contains 15 residues. CDR1 and CDR2 (germline): GTSNPN, SVGIG (reference sequence). The CDR3 reads CAWTLGTGRDQPQHF. As DNA, the CDR3 is TGTGCCTGGACCCTGGGGACAGGGAGGGATCAGCCCCAGCATTTT.

The chain joins TRBV5-1 to TRBJ2-7; 8 nucleotides match TRBD2. CDR1 is SGHRS and CDR2 is YFSETQ in the germline V gene. V lost 2 bases, J lost 1 base, and 5 bases stayed unmatched. The CDR3 is 15 residues long. The CDR3 bases are TGCGCCAGCAGCTTCGCGACTAGCGATTCCTACGAGCAGTACTTC. Translated, it gives CASSFATSDSYEQYF.

V gene TRBV28 combines with J gene TRBJ2-2; 11 bases fit TRBD1. Per the germline V gene, CDR1 is MDHEN and CDR2 is SYDVKM. Trimming cost V 5 bases and J 6 bases; bases outside gene matches: 11. The CDR3 has 17 residues. The CDR3 nucleotides are TGTGCCAGCAGTCTAGAGCCGCGGACAGGGGGCCCCGGGGAGCTGTTTTTT. Protein product: CASSLEPRTGGPGELFF. The full variable domain, rest sourced from reference TRBV28 and TRBJ2-2, is DVKVTQSSRYLVKRTGEKVFLECVQDMDHENMFWYRQDPGLGLRLIYFSYDVKMKEKGDIPEGYSVSREKKERFSLILESASTNQTSMYLCASSLEPRTGGPGELFFGEGSRLTVL.

This clone was recorded once. The rearrangement links TRBV19 to TRBJ1-4; D ambiguous. The germline gives CDR1 LNHDA, CDR2 SQIVND (reference sequence). V dropped 7 bases and J dropped 5 bases, with 20 bases sitting between them. The CDR3 contains 16 residues. The CDR3 region is CASTLTSAPYNEKLFF. Here the CDR3 DNA reads TGTGCCAGTACCCTAACGAGCGCTCCTTACAATGAAAAACTGTTTTTT.

This rearrangement joins TRBV28 to TRBJ2-4; D is possibly TRBD2 (8 bases). Trimming stripped 9 bases from V and 10 bases from J, with 19 bases between. The CDR3 consists of 13 residues. Germline CDR1 and CDR2: MDHEN and SYDVKM. The CDR3 sequence is CASHRGLEMIQYF. CDR3 DNA sequence: TGTGCCAGTCACAGGGGACTAGAAATGATTCAGTACTTC. Together with reference TRBV28 and TRBJ2-4, the CDR3 gives the full variable domain: DVKVTQSSRYLVKRTGEKVFLECVQDMDHENMFWYRQDPGLGLRLIYFSYDVKMKEKGDIPEGYSVSREKKERFSLILESASTNQTSMYLCASHRGLEMIQYFGAGTRLSVL.

The V gene is TRBV2, the J gene TRBJ2-2, with 11 bases identical to TRBD2. V trimming: 4 bases; J trimming: 0 bases; junction bases outside the gene matches: 4. The germline gives CDR1 SNHLY, CDR2 FYNNEI. The length of the CDR3 is 17 residues. CDR3 sequence (DNA): TGTGCCAGCAGTGTGCTAGCGGGGGGCACGAACACCGGGGAGCTGTTTTTT. Translation: CASSVLAGGTNTGELFF.